The clone carrying this T cell receptor beta chain was seen many times. MiXCR, applied by TCRdb to the 5' RACE reads, yields one record per CDR3 protein. The sample records about 36,000 distinct CDR3 sequences, around 6.9% being singletons. The data stem from a study of spatial heterogeneity in lung cancer. The germline V and J ends were trimmed by 6 bases and 8 bases, with 31 bases remaining between them. This CDR3 comprises 18 residues. Time point noted: blood at routine non-recurrence follow-up after resection. The rearrangement links TRBV12-3 or TRBV12-4 to TRBJ1-2; TRBD1 is a possible D gene (6 bases). The sequencing here drew on PBMCs, taken at follow-up. The origin of this receptor is a male donor with early-stage non-small cell lung cancer. In nucleotides, the CDR3 is TGTGCCAGCAGACCTGGGACACTTCTGAGGGGAAGGCGGTACGGCTACACCTTC. Its translation is CASRPGTLLRGRRYGYTF.